This TCR beta chain is drawn from a study of cytomegalovirus exposure and HLA in healthy donors (dated by TCRdb to 2016 to 2017). For the wider study: A later analysis indicated that the 110 or so validation repertoires were generated on the platform also employed for the approximately 670 repertoires of the first cohort. The study aimed to test whether signatures of past pathogen exposure could be identified by cataloging public T cell receptors. A separate validation cohort of over 95 different subjects was used in addition to the roughly 620-subject first cohort. To predict cytomegalovirus infection status, the study brought together high-throughput TCR immunosequencing, statistical association of individual TCRs with disease status, and machine learning.

The donors belonged to the validation cohort of around 130 subjects, which was separate from the 666-subject first cohort. Library preparation used the immunoSEQ multiplex PCR assay. Per the original workflow: A statistical classification framework was built to diagnose cytomegalovirus status from the catalog of TCR beta chain sequences. Not all clones reach the TCRdb copy of this immuneACCESS table, which keeps in-frame sequences only. Checked studies attribute under half of the gap to unresolved V genes and leave the rest unexplained. V and J calls and clone size are as listed in that table; D and trimming were resolved from the DNA. This sample lists over 200,000 clones; around nine tenths were detected once. The biggest ten clones account for around 3% of the sample. The CDR3 starts with the cysteine, ends with the phenylalanine, and has 14 residues. Of the read, only the CDR3 DNA is kept; its 42 bases are in frame from base 1. CDR1 and CDR2 were assigned from the germline V gene as SGHRS and YFSETQ. V and J lose 2 bases and 4 bases, and a span of 12 bases separates them.

Overall study results and their limits: Subsequent analysis determined that TCRs grouped into clusters in the first cohort also showed a tendency toward co-occurrence across the 130 or so validation repertoires, and 94% of cluster scores exceeded 0. A later analysis lacked HLA typing for the validation cohort, so it scored co-occurrence in that cohort across all 110 or so repertoires. In vitro tests confirmed that a few of the cytomegalovirus-associated TCR beta chains recognize cytomegalovirus antigens. The classifier was reported to diagnose cytomegalovirus status with high specificity and sensitivity in both the original cohort and the validation cohort. The study listed 164 TCR beta chains as associated with cytomegalovirus. According to the authors, the approach could potentially be generalized to other disease states and immunological phenotypes. While some public TCRs were present in many individuals, most TCR sequences turned up only very rarely across donors.

Comment on this clone: Its recognized antigen is unknown. One base away there is no much larger clone; base qualities are not given.

Sequencing was done on a sample of PBMCs. The receptor chain draws on TRBV5-1 and TRBJ1-1; the D gene is perhaps TRBD1, on 5 matching bases. The sequence derives from a woman between 18 and 29 years old in good health and CMV-seronegative. The DNA is as follows: TGCGCCAGCAGCTTACAGGTCAAGGCCACTGAAGCTTTCTTT. Translated, it reads CASSLQVKATEAFF.